What follows is one TCR beta chain and its context. The entry originates in a study of T cells in localized non-small cell lung cancer. This CDR3 spans 15 amino acids. Generated by immunoSEQ multiplex PCR, the TCRdb table keeps only in-frame clones and is missing some. This sample has around 130,000 clones, with about 89% found just once. The receptor comes from an older female donor with stage I lung adenocarcinoma. The gene calls are TRBV21-1 and TRBJ2-4; the table names TRBD1, a call not compared with the DNA. TRBV21-1 is a pseudogene locus. The sequencing used peripheral blood, collected before any cancer treatment. The CDR3 coding sequence is TGTGCCAGCAGCGCCCGGGACAGCTGGGGAAACATTCAGTACTTC. It translates to CASSARDSWGNIQYF.